The 5 T cell receptor beta chains listed next were all sequenced from one sample in a study of cytomegalovirus exposure and HLA in healthy donors. Amplification used 60 Vbeta primers and 13 Jbeta primers. Here immunoSEQ multiplex PCR was the method, and the copy in TCRdb shows in-frame clones only, minus some. The sample includes about 150,000 clones, 81% of them seen just once. The sample consisted of PBMCs. The receptors here all came from a man aged 45 to 65 in good health and CMV-seropositive.

This clone was detected a few times. The chain is built from TRBV5-4 and TRBJ1-4, with D perhaps TRBD1 (6 bases). Germline-derived CDR1 and CDR2 are SGHNT and YYREEE (reference sequence). There are 14 residues in the CDR3. Trimming removed 4 bases at V and 3 bases at J, with 10 bases between. The CDR3 region is CASSAGASNEKLFF. As DNA, the CDR3 is TGTGCCAGCAGCGCGGGGGCTTCTAATGAAAAACTGTTTTTT. Complete variable domain (other parts from reference TRBV5-4 and TRBJ1-4): ETGVTQSPTHLIKTRGQQVTLRCSSQSGHNTVSWYQQALGQGPQFIFQYYREEENGRGNFPPRFSGLQFPNYSSELNVNALELDDSALYLCASSAGASNEKLFFGSGTQLSVL.

V is TRBV6-1 and J is TRBJ2-7; tentatively, D is TRBD1 (6 bases). There are 15 residues in the CDR3. Germline V gene data show CDR1 as MNHNS and CDR2 as SASEGT. V was clipped by 5 bases and J by 1 base, with 15 bases between them. CDR3 in DNA: TGTGCCAGCAGTATGGACAGACGCCTTTCCTACGAGCAGTACTTC. This encodes CASSMDRRLSYEQYF.

This clone was seen only once. The V gene is TRBV30, the J gene TRBJ2-1, with 15 bases identical to TRBD2. The junction had 0 bases not matched to a gene; V was cut back by 5 bases and J by 4 bases. Looked up from germline, CDR1 is GTSNPN and CDR2 is SVGIG (reference sequence). The CDR3 runs 14 residues. Here the CDR3 DNA reads TGTGCCTGGGGGACTAGCGGGGGGTACAATGAGCAGTTCTTC. It encodes CAWGTSGGYNEQFF.

This clone was observed a few times. The genes are TRBV30 and TRBJ2-7; no clear D. Germline CDR1 reads GTSNPN; CDR2 reads SVGIG (reference sequence). Trimming stripped 1 base from V and 5 bases from J, with 9 bases between. The length of the CDR3 is 12 residues. The CDR3 region has the DNA TGTGCCTGGAGTGCCGCTATGGACGAGCAGTACTTC. It yields the protein CAWSAAMDEQYF.

The J gene is TRBJ1-6, the V gene TRBV2, with TRBD1 matching 9 bases. V trimming: 6 bases; J trimming: 7 bases; junction bases outside the gene matches: 4. The CDR3 consists of 14 residues. From germline, CDR1 is SNHLY and CDR2 FYNNEI. DNA for the CDR3: TGTGCCAGCAGGGGGACAGGGATGAATTCACCCCTCCACTTT. This gives the protein CASRGTGMNSPLHF.